This T cell receptor (beta chain) was retrieved from a study of Graves' ophthalmopathy and Graves' hyperthyroidism. Beta-chain TCR CDR3 regions were amplified from RNA transcripts. Following a first-round RT-PCR that used HTBI primers, a second-round multiplex PCR was carried out. TCRdb recomputed calls from the multiplex PCR reads with MiXCR, one row per CDR3 protein. Among around 600,000 distinct CDR3 sequences listed, under 50% were seen once. This clonotype was found many times. Germline-derived CDR1 and CDR2 are LGHNT and FRNRAP. Trimming stripped 5 bases from V and 7 bases from J, with 9 bases between. CDR3 length: 11 amino acids.

This clonotype was obtained from an adult man with Graves' ophthalmopathy. The chain carries TRBV12-5 and TRBJ2-7; D gene ambiguous. Sequenced: peripheral blood. In DNA, the CDR3 is TGTGCTAGTGGTCTTCTCGTGGAGCAGTACTTC. This gives the protein CASGLLVEQYF.